This passage covers 14 T cell receptor beta chains from one sample sequenced in a study of blood T cells in healthy people across ages. Combining a sample-barcoded 5' primer with a J-beta primer mix, a second PCR ran for about 6 to 11 cycles. TCRdb recomputed calls from the 5' RACE reads with MiXCR, one row per CDR3 protein. The sample has about 690,000 distinct CDR3 sequences; 40% to 45% are singletons. Sequencing was carried out using blood. These receptors came from an older man in good health.

This chain connects TRBV3-1 to TRBJ1-1; TRBD1 matches at 8 bases. Germline V lookup: CDR1 LGHDT, CDR2 YNNKEL (reference sequence). The CDR3 length is 16 residues. The J segment lost 0 bases and the V segment lost 4 bases, leaving 7 bases of the junction unmatched. CDR3 sequence (DNA): TGTGCCAGCAGCCGAAATGGACAGGGAATGAACACTGAAGCTTTCTTT. It is translated as CASSRNGQGMNTEAFF.

The chain joins TRBV20-1 to TRBJ1-2; D remains ambiguous. The length of the CDR3 is 16 residues. V dropped 0 bases and J dropped 3 bases, with 17 bases sitting between them. The germline V gene encodes CDR1 DFQATT and CDR2 SNEGSKA (reference sequence). This CDR3 reads CSAREAGVRGYYGYTF. CDR3 DNA: TGCAGTGCTAGAGAAGCGGGAGTTCGCGGGTACTATGGCTACACCTTC.

This clonotype was seen more than once but under ten times. The genes are TRBV5-1 and TRBJ1-6; 8 bases line up with TRBD1. CDR1 is SGHRS and CDR2 is YFSETQ in the germline V gene. The junction had 6 bases not matched to a gene; V was cut back by 1 base and J by 6 bases. The CDR3 sequence is 16 residues long. CDR3 sequence: CASSLSTGGFNSPLHF. CDR3 coding DNA: TGCGCCAGCAGCTTGTCCACAGGGGGATTTAATTCACCCCTCCACTTT.

This clonotype has a handful of counts. The J gene is TRBJ2-3, the V gene TRBV6-5, with D possibly being TRBD1 or TRBD2 (5 bases each). The CDR3 runs to 14 residues. Trimming removed 7 bases from V and 2 bases from J, with 13 bases in between. The germline V gene has CDR1 MNHEY and CDR2 SVGAGI. This CDR3 reads CASTLGGDTDTQYF. The CDR3 DNA follows: TGTGCCAGCACCCTTGGGGGAGACACAGATACGCAGTATTTT.

This clonotype has ten or more counts. The rearrangement uses TRBV5-1 and TRBJ2-5; D gene uncertain. This CDR3 region has 14 residues. Germline V gene lookup returns CDR1 SGHRS and CDR2 YFSETQ. The germline V and J ends were trimmed by 0 bases and 1 base, with 7 bases remaining between them. CDR3 nucleotide sequence: TGCGCCAGCAGCTTGGGAACTATCCAAGAGACCCAGTACTTC. Encoded protein: CASSLGTIQETQYF. Based on the CDR3 plus reference TRBV5-1 and TRBJ2-5, the full variable domain is KAGVTQTPRYLIKTRGQQVTLSCSPISGHRSVSWYQQTPGQGLQFLFEYFSETQRNKGNFPGRFSGRQFSNSRSEMNVSTLELGDSALYLCASSLGTIQETQYFGPGTRLLVL.

This clonotype was recorded a few times. The chain links TRBV7-9 to TRBJ1-1; 7 bases align to TRBD1. Germline-derived CDR1 and CDR2 are SEHNR and FQNEAQ (reference sequence). V shed 1 base and J 7 bases; nucleotides not matched to a gene: 0. This CDR3 contains 12 residues. CDR3 residues: CASSLGTGEAFF. Written as DNA, the CDR3 is TGTGCCAGCAGCTTAGGGACAGGTGAAGCTTTCTTT.

V and J are TRBV7-2 and TRBJ2-7; D remains unclear. The CDR3 has 14 residues. V was pared by 2 bases and J by 1 base, with 9 bases between. The germline V gene encodes CDR1 SGHTA and CDR2 FQGNSA. Here the CDR3 DNA reads TGTGCCAGCAGCTTATCCCCCCAGTCCTACGAGCAGTACTTC. It translates to CASSLSPQSYEQYF.

This chain uses TRBV5-4 with TRBJ2-6; TRBD2 is a possible D gene (5 bases). Trimming took 4 bases from V and 1 from J, leaving 15 bases between them. CDR3 length: 17 amino acids. Germline V gene lookup returns CDR1 SGHNT and CDR2 YYREEE (reference sequence). The CDR3 loop is CASSQRGSGSGANVLTF. In DNA form, the CDR3 reads TGTGCCAGCAGCCAAAGAGGTTCGGGGTCTGGGGCCAACGTCCTGACTTTC.

The chain carries TRBV4-1 and TRBJ1-1, with D hard to call. The CDR3 runs to 16 residues. CDR1 and CDR2 from the germline V gene are MGHRA and YSYEKL. V was trimmed by 1 base and J by 0 bases, leaving 12 bases between them. The CDR3 DNA reads as TGCGCCAGCAGCCAAGCCCAGGTGGGTGTGAACACTGAAGCTTTCTTT. This codes for CASSQAQVGVNTEAFF.

As regards this clonotype: The junction shows a germline mismatch at one end, possibly a read error. The CDR3 here is CASSPIRGSPAGELCF. Here the CDR3 DNA reads TGTGCCAGCTCACCGATACGCGGGAGTCCGGCCGGGGAGCTGTGTTTT. The genes are TRBV18 and TRBJ2-2, with 7 bases identical to TRBD2. The CDR3 has 16 residues. The germline V gene has CDR1 KGHSH and CDR2 LQKENI. Based on the CDR3 plus reference TRBV18 and TRBJ2-2, the full variable domain is NAGVMQNPRHLVRRRGQEARLRCSPMKGHSHVYWYRQLPEEGLKFMVYLQKENIIDESGMPKERFSAEFPKEGPSILRIQQVVRGDSAAYFCASSPIRGSPAGELCFGEGSRLTVL.

The table lists this clonotype with a few counts. The genes are TRBV9 and TRBJ2-5; TRBD2 agrees at 14 bases. The CDR3 is made up of 18 amino acids. V lost 0 bases, J lost 5 bases, and 9 bases stayed unmatched. From germline, CDR1 is SGDLS and CDR2 YYNGEE. The CDR3 spells CASSVGVMGLAGVETQYF. The CDR3 DNA is TGTGCCAGCAGCGTAGGTGTAATGGGACTAGCGGGGGTTGAGACCCAGTACTTC. The full variable domain, rest sourced from reference TRBV9 and TRBJ2-5, is DSGVTQTPKHLITATGQRVTLRCSPRSGDLSVYWYQQSLDQGLQFLIQYYNGEERAKGNILERFSAQQFPDLHSELNLSSLELGDSALYFCASSVGVMGLAGVETQYFGPGTRLLVL.

The table lists this clonotype with a few counts. The junction departs from germline at one end; a sequencing error may be responsible. The chain carries TRBV20-1 and TRBJ2-4; no definite D call. The V gene's germline CDR1 is DFQATT and CDR2 SNEGSKA (reference sequence). This CDR3 is built from 13 residues. CDR3 region: CSAREVAKNIQYF. DNA of the CDR3: TGCAGTGCGAGAGAAGTAGCCAAAAACATTCAGTACTTC.

This chain links TRBV20-1 with TRBJ2-7; TRBD1 matches at 9 bases. Trimming took 5 bases from V and 3 from J; bases not matched to a gene: 2. From germline, CDR1 is DFQATT and CDR2 SNEGSKA (reference sequence). This CDR3 spans 12 amino acids. The CDR3 region has the DNA TGCAGTGCTGGACAGGGGAACTACGAGCAGTACTTC. As protein: CSAGQGNYEQYF.

Details on this clonotype: The junction and the germline gene differ at one end; a read error may be behind it. The genes are TRBV25-1 and TRBJ2-1; 11 bases agree with TRBD1. Germline lookup yields CDR1 MGHDK and CDR2 SYGVNS. The CDR3 covers 15 residues. Here the CDR3 DNA reads TGTGCCAGCAGTACCCGGGACAGGGGGGACAAGGAGCAGTTCTTC. It encodes CASSTRDRGDKEQFF.